This entry is about one T cell receptor beta chain. The data belong to a study of shared clonotypes between healthy human individuals. The germline V gene has CDR1 SNHLY and CDR2 FYNNEI. There are 14 residues in the CDR3. Trimming stripped 7 bases from V and 3 bases from J, with 16 bases between. The table came from immunoSEQ multiplex PCR; TCRdb's copy has only in-frame clones and leaves some out. The sample carries about 1.4 million clones, approximately 97% recorded once. The chain uses TRBV2 and TRBJ2-7; tentatively, D is TRBD1 (6 bases). Sequenced input: naive CD4+ T cells sorted from blood. Noted subset: CD45RA+ positively selected. The source is a man aged 25 to 40 in good health. DNA of the CDR3: TGTGCCAGCACCACCGGGACACCAAACTACGAGCAGTACTTC. Protein sequence: CASTTGTPNYEQYF. Complete variable domain (other parts from reference TRBV2 and TRBJ2-7): EPEVTQTPSHQVTQMGQEVILRCVPISNHLYFYWYRQILGQKVEFLVSFYNNEISEKSEIFDDQFSVERPDGSNFTLKIRSTKLEDSAMYFCASTTGTPNYEQYFGPGTRLTVT.